These T cell receptor beta chains were read from a single sample in a study of beta chain features in type 1 diabetes. TCRdb's table, derived via immunoSEQ multiplex PCR, lists solely in-frame clones and lacks some. The sample lists 350,000 to 450,000 clones, 11% to 15% occurring once. The sequencing input was naive CD4+ T cells from blood. These receptor sequences come from a man in his thirties or forties in good health. CDR3s include the opening cysteine and the closing phenylalanine or tryptophan. D genes are given only for firm matches. Size is omitted from some rows. Given values are once, few, many or a class for expanded clones.

v_call,j_call,d_call,clone_size,cdr3_nt,cdr3_aa
TRBV23-1,TRBJ2-1,.,.,TGCGCCAGCAGGTGGGGGGCCGCCTCCTACAATGAGCAGTTCTTC,CASRWGAASYNEQFF
TRBV18,TRBJ2-5,.,few,TGTGCCAGCTCACCAACGGGCTTCCAAGAGACCCAGTACTTC,CASSPTGFQETQYF
TRBV30,TRBJ1-3,.,.,TGTGCCTGGAGTAGTGGAGGGACTGGAAACACCATATATTTT,CAWSSGGTGNTIYF
TRBV29-1,TRBJ1-2,.,.,TGCAGCGTTGTTTCAGGGAACTATGGCTACACCTTC,CSVVSGNYGYTF
TRBV10-3,TRBJ2-2,.,.,TGTGCCATCAGTGCCGGAGCCGGGGAGCTGTTTTTT,CAISAGAGELFF
TRBV5-1,TRBJ1-5,TRBD1,.,TGCGCCAGCAGCAGAGAACAGGGGGCAGGTCAGCCCCAGCATTTT,CASSREQGAGQPQHF
TRBV19,TRBJ2-1,TRBD1,.,TGTGCCAGTCAAAACCCTCGACAGGGAGCCTACAATGAGCAGTTCTTC,CASQNPRQGAYNEQFF
TRBV10-3,TRBJ2-5,.,few,TGTGCCACCCGCGGTCTAGAGACCCAGTACTTC,CATRGLETQYF
TRBV9,TRBJ2-4,.,.,TGTGCCAGCAGCCGTGAACCGGGACCAAGCAAAAACATTCAGTACTTC,CASSREPGPSKNIQYF
TRBV7-2,TRBJ2-5,.,.,TGTGCCAGCAGCCCTCCCCAGGGCAGGCCGCGGACCCAGTACTTC,CASSPPQGRPRTQYF
TRBV30,TRBJ1-1,TRBD1,.,TGTGCCTGGAGGCGGGACAGGGGGCGAGTGACTGAAGCTTTCTTT,CAWRRDRGRVTEAFF
TRBV5-4,TRBJ2-7,.,.,TGTGCCAGCAGCTCACCGGGACTGATGTCCTACGAGCAGTACTTC,CASSSPGLMSYEQYF
TRBV5-1,TRBJ2-1,.,few,TGCGCCAGCAGCTCAGGAGGGTTTAGCTCCTACAATGAGCAGTTCTTC,CASSSGGFSSYNEQFF
TRBV25-1,TRBJ2-3,TRBD1,few,TGTGCCAGCAGTCTGCGGACAGGGGGAACAGATACGCAGTATTTT,CASSLRTGGTDTQYF
TRBV20-1,TRBJ1-2,.,few,TGCAGTGCCACTAGTCAGGATGGCTACACCTTC,CSATSQDGYTF
TRBV9,TRBJ2-3,TRBD2,.,TGTGCCAGCAGCGCAGACGGGACTAGCATACCTCTTAGCACAGATACGCAGTATTTT,CASSADGTSIPLSTDTQYF
TRBV6-5,TRBJ2-5,.,few,TGTGCCAGCAGTTACGGGTCGGGCTACCAAGAGACCCAGTACTTC,CASSYGSGYQETQYF
TRBV7-8,TRBJ1-3,.,few,TGTGCCAGCAGCTTATTCGGGATAGGAAACACCATATATTTT,CASSLFGIGNTIYF
TRBV19,TRBJ2-2,.,few,TGTGCCAGTAGTATCGCTAGAGGGGAGCTGTTTTTT,CASSIARGELFF
TRBV28,TRBJ1-4,.,few,TGTGCCAGCAACTCCTATGAAAAACTGTTTTTT,CASNSYEKLFF
TRBV5-4,TRBJ2-7,TRBD1,.,TGTGCCAGCAGCAGAGGACAGGGGATGACCTACGAGCAGTACTTC,CASSRGQGMTYEQYF
TRBV5-1,TRBJ2-3,TRBD2,few,TGCGCCAGCAGCAGAACTAGCGTTAGCACAGATACGCAGTATTTT,CASSRTSVSTDTQYF
TRBV5-6,TRBJ2-5,.,once,TGTGCCAGCAGCTTCTCCTTTGGAGGTTCGGGTGAGACCCAGTACTTC,CASSFSFGGSGETQYF
TRBV6-1,TRBJ2-3,.,few,TGTGCCAACAGTCCAACGGGCGCGGATACGCAGTATTTT,CANSPTGADTQYF
TRBV20-1,TRBJ2-7,.,.,TGCAGTGCGGGCGAGCAGTACTTC,CSAGEQYF
TRBV5-8,TRBJ2-4,TRBD1,.,TGTGCCAGCACCTTAACGACAGGGATTAACATTCAGTACTTC,CASTLTTGINIQYF
TRBV20-1,TRBJ2-1,.,.,TGCAGTGCTACCTACTACAATGAGCAGTTCTTC,CSATYYNEQFF
TRBV4-3,TRBJ2-5,TRBD1,few,TGCGCCAGCAGCCGATCAACAGGGGTGCAAGAGACCCAGTACTTC,CASSRSTGVQETQYF
TRBV30,TRBJ1-2,.,few,TGTGCCTGGAGTGTAAGCCGCACCTTTTATGGCTACACCTTC,CAWSVSRTFYGYTF
TRBV7-2,TRBJ1-6,TRBD1,few,TGTGCCAGCAGCTTAGCCGGGACAGGGAACAATTCACCCCTCCACTTT,CASSLAGTGNNSPLHF
TRBV29-1,TRBJ2-1,.,.,TGCAGCGTTGAAATCCATGAGCAGTTCTTC,CSVEIHEQFF
TRBV4-2,TRBJ2-3,TRBD2,few,TGTGCCAGCAGCCAAGGGACTAGCGGGAGTGATACGCAGTATTTT,CASSQGTSGSDTQYF
TRBV7-8,TRBJ2-7,TRBD2,few,TGTGCCAGCAGCTTCGAGCGGGGGGGCGGCTACGAGCAGTACTTC,CASSFERGGGYEQYF
TRBV7-6,TRBJ1-5,.,.,TGTGCCAGCAGCTTCAGAGGCAATCAGCCCCAGCATTTT,CASSFRGNQPQHF
TRBV25-1,TRBJ1-1,.,few,TGTGCCAGCAGGTCGGGACCGAACACTGAAGCTTTCTTT,CASRSGPNTEAFF
TRBV7-9,TRBJ2-1,TRBD2,.,TGTGCCAGCAGCCGCGGCGGGGGGGCTTACAATGAGCAGTTCTTC,CASSRGGGAYNEQFF
TRBV2,TRBJ1-1,TRBD1,.,TGTGCCAGCAGTCCGGGACAGGGATGGTCTGAAGCTTTCTTT,CASSPGQGWSEAFF
TRBV7-9,TRBJ1-4,.,few,TGTGCCAGCAGTCAATCAGGTTCTCCTAATGAAAAACTGTTTTTT,CASSQSGSPNEKLFF
TRBV11-2,TRBJ2-7,.,.,TGTGCCAGCAGCTTAGCGGGGAACAGCGGGCAGTACTTC,CASSLAGNSGQYF
TRBV20-1,TRBJ2-3,.,.,TGCAGTGCTTTACAGGCTCCCACGCAGTATTTT,CSALQAPTQYF
TRBV13,TRBJ2-1,.,few,TGTGCCAGCAGCTTAGCATTTACAGTGAATGAGCAGTTCTTC,CASSLAFTVNEQFF
TRBV19,TRBJ2-7,.,.,TGTGCCAGTAGTTCTGCAGGGCGGCACTCCTACGAGCAGTACTTC,CASSSAGRHSYEQYF
TRBV5-4,TRBJ1-4,TRBD1,.,TGTGCCAGCAGCACTTGGGACGACAGGGTTAATGAAAAACTGTTTTTT,CASSTWDDRVNEKLFF
TRBV4-3,TRBJ2-2,.,.,TGCGCCAGCAGCCAAGATCTCCTAGGCGGGGAGCTGTTTTTT,CASSQDLLGGELFF
TRBV27,TRBJ2-3,.,.,TGTGCCAGCAGTAGTCGACGGCGCACAGATACGCAGTATTTT,CASSSRRRTDTQYF
TRBV11-2,TRBJ2-6,.,few,TGTGCCAGCAGCGCAGGGGTGGGCCACTTTGGGGCCAACGTCCTGACTTTC,CASSAGVGHFGANVLTF
TRBV7-2,TRBJ1-5,TRBD1,.,TGTGCCAGCAGCTTACCCCCGACAGGGGTTGGCAATCAGCCCCAGCATTTT,CASSLPPTGVGNQPQHF
TRBV4-3,TRBJ2-3,.,.,TGCGCCAGCAGCCCAAGAGGCGCACCCACAGATACGCAGTATTTT,CASSPRGAPTDTQYF
TRBV2,TRBJ1-2,TRBD1,few,TGTGCCAGCAGATATACAGGGGAATCGTATGGCTACACCTTC,CASRYTGESYGYTF
TRBV6-1,TRBJ2-3,.,.,TGTGCCAGCAGTGAATCAGGGGTCGGGACAGATACGCAGTATTTT,CASSESGVGTDTQYF
TRBV4-1,TRBJ2-4,TRBD2,few,TGCGCCAGCAGCCAAGTTCCTCGCGGGGGAGCCAAAAACATTCAGTACTTC,CASSQVPRGGAKNIQYF
TRBV18,TRBJ1-1,.,few,TGTGCCAGCTCACCTATTCAGGACCCGAACACTGAAGCTTTCTTT,CASSPIQDPNTEAFF
TRBV14,TRBJ2-1,.,.,TGTGCCAGCAGCCAAGATCCCGAGAGGTTCTACAATGAGCAGTTCTTC,CASSQDPERFYNEQFF
TRBV30,TRBJ1-2,.,few,TGTGCCTGGAGTGTACCGGGGGCGTCATATGGCTACACCTTC,CAWSVPGASYGYTF
TRBV5-1,TRBJ2-5,.,few,TGCGCCAGCAGCTTGGGATCAGGGGCTCGGGAGACCCAGTACTTC,CASSLGSGARETQYF
TRBV19,TRBJ2-2,TRBD1,.,TGTGCCAGTAGTATCGGACAGGGAACCACCGGGGAGCTGTTTTTT,CASSIGQGTTGELFF
TRBV10-3,TRBJ2-2,.,few,TGTGCCATCAGAAGCGGGAACACCGGGGAGCTGTTTTTT,CAIRSGNTGELFF
TRBV7-9,TRBJ2-3,TRBD1,few,TGTGCCAGCAGCCCTACGACAGGGGCAAACACAGATACGCAGTATTTT,CASSPTTGANTDTQYF